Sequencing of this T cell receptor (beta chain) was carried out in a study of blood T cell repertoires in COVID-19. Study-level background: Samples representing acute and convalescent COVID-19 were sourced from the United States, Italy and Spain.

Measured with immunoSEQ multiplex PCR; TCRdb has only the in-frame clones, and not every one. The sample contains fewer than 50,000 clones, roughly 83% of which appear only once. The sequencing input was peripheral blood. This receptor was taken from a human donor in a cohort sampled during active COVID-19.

The CDR3 loop reads CASSYSIGYGYTF. CDR3 coding DNA: TGTGCCAGCAGTTACTCGATCGGCTATGGCTACACCTTC. The rearrangement links TRBV6-2 or TRBV6-3 to TRBJ1-2; D is uncertain. Per the germline V gene, CDR1 is MNHEY and CDR2 is SVGEGT. This CDR3 is 13 amino acids long. V was pared by 0 bases and J by 4 bases, with 6 bases between.